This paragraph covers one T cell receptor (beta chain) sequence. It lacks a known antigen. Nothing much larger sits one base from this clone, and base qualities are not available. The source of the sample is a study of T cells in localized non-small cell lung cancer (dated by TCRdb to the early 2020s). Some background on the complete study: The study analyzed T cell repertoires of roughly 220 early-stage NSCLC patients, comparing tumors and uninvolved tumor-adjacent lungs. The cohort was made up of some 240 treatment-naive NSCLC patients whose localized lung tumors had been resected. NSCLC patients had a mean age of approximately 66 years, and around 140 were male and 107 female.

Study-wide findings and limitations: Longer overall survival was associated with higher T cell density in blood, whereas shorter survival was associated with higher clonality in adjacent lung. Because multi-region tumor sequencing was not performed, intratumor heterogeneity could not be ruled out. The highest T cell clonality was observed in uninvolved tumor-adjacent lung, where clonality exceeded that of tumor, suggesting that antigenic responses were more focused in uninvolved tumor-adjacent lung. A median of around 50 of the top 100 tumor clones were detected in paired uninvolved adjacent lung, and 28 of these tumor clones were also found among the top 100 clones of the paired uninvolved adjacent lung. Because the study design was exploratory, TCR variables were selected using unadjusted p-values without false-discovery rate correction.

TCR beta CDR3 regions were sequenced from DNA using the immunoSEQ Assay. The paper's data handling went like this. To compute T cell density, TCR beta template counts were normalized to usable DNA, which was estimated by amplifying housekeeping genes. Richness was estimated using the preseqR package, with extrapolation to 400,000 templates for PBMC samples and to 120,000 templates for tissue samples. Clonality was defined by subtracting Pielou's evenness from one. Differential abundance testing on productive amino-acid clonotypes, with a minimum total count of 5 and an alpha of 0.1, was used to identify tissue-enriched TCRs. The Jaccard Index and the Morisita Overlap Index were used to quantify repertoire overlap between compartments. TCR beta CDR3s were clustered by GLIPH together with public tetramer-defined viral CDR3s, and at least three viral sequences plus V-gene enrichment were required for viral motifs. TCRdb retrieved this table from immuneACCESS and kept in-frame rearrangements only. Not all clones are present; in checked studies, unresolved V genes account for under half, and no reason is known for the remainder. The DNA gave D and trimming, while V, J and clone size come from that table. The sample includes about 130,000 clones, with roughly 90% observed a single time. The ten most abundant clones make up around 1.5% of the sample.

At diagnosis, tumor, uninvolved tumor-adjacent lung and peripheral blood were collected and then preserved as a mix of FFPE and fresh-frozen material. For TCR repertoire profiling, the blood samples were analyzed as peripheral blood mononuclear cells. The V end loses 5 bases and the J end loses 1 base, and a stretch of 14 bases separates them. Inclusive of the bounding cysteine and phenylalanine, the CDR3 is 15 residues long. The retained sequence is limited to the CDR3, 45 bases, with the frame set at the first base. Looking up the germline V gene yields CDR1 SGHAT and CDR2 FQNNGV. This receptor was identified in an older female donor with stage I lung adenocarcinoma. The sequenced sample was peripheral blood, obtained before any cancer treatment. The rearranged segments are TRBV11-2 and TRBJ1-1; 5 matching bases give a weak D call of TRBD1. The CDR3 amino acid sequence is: CASSLTGTANTEAFF. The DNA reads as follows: TGTGCCAGCAGCCTGACCGGGACGGCGAACACTGAAGCTTTCTTT.